Listed below are T cell receptor beta chains from one sample, sequenced in a study of blood T cell repertoires in COVID-19. Clones were read by immunoSEQ multiplex PCR, and TCRdb kept only the in-frame ones, dropping some. Of fewer than 400,000 clones detected, roughly 90% appear once; the ten largest clones hold 1.7%. Material: PBMCs or T cells enriched from blood (not recorded which). These receptor sequences come from a woman in her twenties or thirties who had recovered from COVID-19. Each CDR3 is given with its conserved first and last residue. The D gene is left open where the match is weak. Clone size is not always given. Where it is, it says once, few, many or a class for expanded clones.

D | J | V | size | CDR3 | DNA
TRBD2 | TRBJ2-2 | TRBV6-5 | - | CASKYAGGHTGELFF | TGTGCCAGCAAGTACGCGGGAGGGCACACCGGGGAGCTGTTTTTT
TRBD2 | TRBJ2-3 | TRBV28 | - | CASSGGLAGVDSDTQYF | TGTGCCAGCAGTGGGGGACTAGCGGGAGTCGATTCAGATACGCAGTATTTT
- | TRBJ2-7 | TRBV10-3 | - | CAISERGNEQYF | TGTGCCATCAGTGAGAGGGGTAACGAGCAGTACTTC
- | TRBJ1-1 | TRBV6-5 | - | CASGRDSEAFF | TGTGCCAGCGGCCGGGACTCTGAAGCTTTCTTT
- | TRBJ2-1 | TRBV7-2 | - | CASSLPGYYNEQFF | TGTGCCAGCAGCTTACCGGGGTACTACAATGAGCAGTTCTTC
TRBD1 | TRBJ1-5 | TRBV7-3 | - | CASSRTGSGQPQHF | TGTGCCAGCAGCCGGACAGGGTCAGGACAGCCCCAGCATTTT
TRBD1 | TRBJ2-7 | TRBV27 | - | CASRRQGASYEQYF | TGTGCCAGCAGAAGACAGGGGGCTTCCTACGAGCAGTACTTC
- | TRBJ2-7 | TRBV6-2/TRBV6-3 | - | CASSYTRNSLQYF | TGTGCCAGCAGTTACACCAGAAATTCCCTGCAGTACTTC
- | TRBJ1-2 | TRBV9 | - | CASSPRDFDYGYTF | TGTGCCAGCTCCCCCAGGGACTTTGACTATGGCTACACCTTC
- | TRBJ2-5 | TRBV5-1 | - | CASALYEEETQYF | TGCGCCAGTGCACTCTACGAAGAAGAGACCCAGTACTTC
- | TRBJ2-7 | TRBV5-1 | - | CASSHHRDTYEQYF | TGCGCCAGCAGCCACCACCGGGACACCTACGAGCAGTACTTC
- | TRBJ1-2 | TRBV18 | - | CASSPTRDGSNYGYTF | TGTGCCAGCTCACCGACTAGGGACGGATCTAACTATGGCTACACCTTC
TRBD1 | TRBJ2-7 | TRBV5-1 | - | CASSLADRGNEQYF | TGCGCCAGCAGCTTGGCCGACAGGGGTAACGAGCAGTACTTC
- | TRBJ1-5 | TRBV6-6 | - | CASRERLLNQPQHF | TGTGCCAGCAGAGAAAGATTACTCAATCAGCCCCAGCATTTT
- | TRBJ1-5 | TRBV15 | - | CATSRDKGQRQPQHF | TGTGCCACCAGCAGAGATAAAGGGCAGCGGCAGCCCCAGCATTTT
TRBD2 | TRBJ2-1 | TRBV7-2 | - | CASSLYASGVYEQFF | TGTGCCAGCAGCTTGTACGCTAGCGGGGTCTATGAGCAGTTCTTC
TRBD2 | TRBJ2-7 | TRBV9 | - | CASSAVAGPGSYEQYF | TGTGCCAGCAGCGCTGTAGCGGGACCCGGCTCCTACGAGCAGTACTTC
- | TRBJ1-1 | TRBV5-1 | - | CASHTGVRNTEAFF | TGCGCCAGCCACACGGGGGTGAGGAACACTGAAGCTTTCTTT
TRBD1 | TRBJ1-4 | TRBV9 | - | CASSPRQGQGEKLFF | TGTGCCAGCAGCCCCCGACAGGGCCAGGGTGAAAAACTGTTTTTT
- | TRBJ2-4 | TRBV5-8 | - | CASSLVGEEYF | TGTGCCAGCAGCTTGGTGGGAGAGGAGTACTTC
- | TRBJ2-6 | TRBV5-1 | - | CASSLDRFSGANVLTF | TGCGCCAGCAGCTTAGACAGGTTCTCTGGGGCCAACGTCCTGACTTTC
- | TRBJ2-7 | TRBV12-3/TRBV12-4 | - | CASNDNLRNEQYF | TGTGCCAGCAACGACAATCTGCGCAACGAGCAGTACTTC
- | TRBJ1-1 | TRBV4-2 | - | CASSQETANTEAFF | TGTGCCAGCAGCCAAGAGACAGCGAACACTGAAGCTTTCTTT
- | TRBJ2-1 | TRBV11-1 | once | CASSYRDLNNEQFF | TGTGCCAGCAGCTACAGGGACCTGAACAATGAGCAGTTCTTC
- | TRBJ1-2 | TRBV5-1 | - | CASSFNSGDGYTF | TGCGCCAGCAGCTTCAATTCGGGGGATGGCTACACCTTC
- | TRBJ1-1 | TRBV10-3 | - | CAISQKQGLTEAFF | TGTGCCATCAGCCAAAAACAGGGCCTTACTGAAGCTTTCTTT
TRBD1 | TRBJ1-2 | TRBV18 | - | CASSPLDRAFGYTF | TGTGCCAGCTCACCGTTAGACAGGGCATTTGGCTACACCTTC
- | TRBJ2-7 | TRBV28 | - | CASSSLQGGTYEQYF | TGTGCCAGCAGTTCTCTTCAGGGGGGAACCTACGAGCAGTACTTC
TRBD1 | TRBJ1-4 | TRBV6-5 | - | CASSTDREVEKLFF | TGTGCCAGCAGTACGGACAGGGAGGTCGAAAAACTGTTTTTT
- | TRBJ2-1 | TRBV24-1 | - | CATSTGRYNEQFF | TGTGCCACCAGTACAGGGAGATACAATGAGCAGTTCTTC
TRBD1 | TRBJ1-1 | TRBV7-2 | once | CASSSRAGQGGEAFF | TGTGCCAGCAGCTCGCGCGCAGGACAGGGCGGTGAAGCTTTCTTT
TRBD1 | TRBJ1-2 | TRBV9 | - | CASSVRQGPDLYGYTF | TGTGCCAGCAGCGTTCGACAGGGGCCGGACCTCTATGGCTACACCTTC
TRBD1 | TRBJ2-7 | TRBV2 | - | CASSESGQGYEQYF | TGTGCCAGCAGTGAATCTGGACAGGGCTACGAGCAGTACTTC
TRBD1 | TRBJ2-3 | TRBV2 | - | CATHYRQGLQYF | TGTGCCACCCACTATAGACAGGGATTACAGTATTTT
- | TRBJ1-2 | TRBV28 | - | CASLDAGGGGYGYTF | TGTGCCAGCCTGGATGCGGGGGGGGGAGGCTATGGCTACACCTTC
TRBD1 | TRBJ1-1 | TRBV6-5 | - | CASSSNRGNTEAFF | TGTGCCAGCAGTTCCAACAGGGGAAACACTGAAGCTTTCTTT
TRBD1 | TRBJ2-2 | TRBV7-3 | - | CASSRDRTGGELFF | TGTGCCAGCAGCCGGGACAGGACTGGTGGGGAGCTGTTTTTT
- | TRBJ1-2 | TRBV2 | - | CASSEYSHGYTF | TGTGCCAGCAGTGAGTACAGCCATGGCTACACCTTC
TRBD2 | TRBJ2-2 | TRBV6-8 | - | CASSPTLTGGGLNTGELFF | TGTGCCAGCAGTCCAACCCTAACAGGCGGGGGGCTGAACACCGGGGAGCTGTTTTTT
TRBD2 | TRBJ2-1 | TRBV27 | - | CASRTIQLAGVRNEQFF | TGTGCCAGCAGGACGATACAATTAGCGGGAGTTCGCAATGAGCAGTTCTTC
TRBD1 | TRBJ2-7 | TRBV5-1 | - | CASSTWDSSSYEQYF | TGCGCCAGCAGCACTTGGGACAGCTCCTCCTACGAGCAGTACTTC
- | TRBJ2-1 | TRBV10-3 | - | CAISDSNRDSNNEQFF | TGTGCCATCAGTGACTCGAACCGGGACTCCAACAATGAGCAGTTCTTC
TRBD1 | TRBJ1-5 | TRBV29-1 | - | CSVRSGGGQPQHF | TGCAGCGTTCGGTCAGGGGGAGGTCAGCCCCAGCATTTT
- | TRBJ1-2 | TRBV7-2 | - | CASSLAPRARGGYTF | TGTGCCAGCAGCTTAGCGCCAAGGGCCCGCGGGGGCTACACCTTC